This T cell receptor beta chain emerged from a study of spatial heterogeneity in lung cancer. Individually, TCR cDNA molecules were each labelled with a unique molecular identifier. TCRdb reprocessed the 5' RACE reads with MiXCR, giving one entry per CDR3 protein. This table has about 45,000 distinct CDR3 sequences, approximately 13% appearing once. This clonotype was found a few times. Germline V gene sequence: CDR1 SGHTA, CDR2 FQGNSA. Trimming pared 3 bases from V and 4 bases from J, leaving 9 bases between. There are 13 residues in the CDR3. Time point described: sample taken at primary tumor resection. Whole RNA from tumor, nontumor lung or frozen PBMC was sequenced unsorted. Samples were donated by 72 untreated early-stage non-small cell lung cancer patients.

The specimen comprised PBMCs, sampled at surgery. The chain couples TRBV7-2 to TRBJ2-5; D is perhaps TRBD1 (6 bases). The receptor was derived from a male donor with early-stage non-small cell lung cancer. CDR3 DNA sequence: TGTGCCAGCAGCTTCTCAGGGGCAGAGACCCAGTACTTC. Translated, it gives CASSFSGAETQYF. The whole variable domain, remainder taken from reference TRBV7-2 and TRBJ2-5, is GAGVSQSPSNKVTEKGKDVELRCDPISGHTALYWYRQSLGQGLEFLIYFQGNSAPDKSGLPSDRFSAERTGGSVSTLTIQRTQQEDSAVYLCASSFSGAETQYFGPGTRLLVL.